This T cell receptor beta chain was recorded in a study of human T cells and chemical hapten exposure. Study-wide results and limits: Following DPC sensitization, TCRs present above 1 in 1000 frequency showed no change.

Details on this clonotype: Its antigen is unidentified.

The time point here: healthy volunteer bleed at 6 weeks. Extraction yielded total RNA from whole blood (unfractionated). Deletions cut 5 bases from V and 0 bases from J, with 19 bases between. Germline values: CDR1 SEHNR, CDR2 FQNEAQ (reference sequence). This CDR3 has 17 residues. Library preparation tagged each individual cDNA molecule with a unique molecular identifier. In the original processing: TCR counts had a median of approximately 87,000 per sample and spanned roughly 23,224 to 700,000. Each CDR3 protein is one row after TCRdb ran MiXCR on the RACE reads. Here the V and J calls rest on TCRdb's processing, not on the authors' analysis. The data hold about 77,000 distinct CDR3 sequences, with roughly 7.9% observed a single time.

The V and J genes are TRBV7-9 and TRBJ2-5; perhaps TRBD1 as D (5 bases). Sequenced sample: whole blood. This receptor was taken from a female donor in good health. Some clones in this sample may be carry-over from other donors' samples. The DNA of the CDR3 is TGTGCCAGCAGCCCATCATCAGGCCGGACAAACCAAGAGACCCAGTACTTC. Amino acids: CASSPSSGRTNQETQYF.